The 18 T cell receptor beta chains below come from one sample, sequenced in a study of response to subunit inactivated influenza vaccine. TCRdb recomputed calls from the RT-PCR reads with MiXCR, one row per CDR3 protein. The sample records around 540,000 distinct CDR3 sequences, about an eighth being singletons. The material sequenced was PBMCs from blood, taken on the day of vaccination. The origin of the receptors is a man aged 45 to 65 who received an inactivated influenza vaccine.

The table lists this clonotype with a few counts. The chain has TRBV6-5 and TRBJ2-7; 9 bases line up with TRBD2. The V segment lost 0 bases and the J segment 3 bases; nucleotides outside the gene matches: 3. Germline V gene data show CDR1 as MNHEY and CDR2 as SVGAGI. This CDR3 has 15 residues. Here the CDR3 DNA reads TGTGCCAGCAGTTACTCGGTAGCGGGAGTCTACGAGCAGTACTTC. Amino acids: CASSYSVAGVYEQYF.

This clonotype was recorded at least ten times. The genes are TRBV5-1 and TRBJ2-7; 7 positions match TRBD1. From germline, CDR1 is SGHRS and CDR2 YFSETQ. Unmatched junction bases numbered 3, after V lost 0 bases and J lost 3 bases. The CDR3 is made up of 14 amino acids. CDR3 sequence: CASSLAYRGYEQYF. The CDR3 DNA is TGCGCCAGCAGCTTGGCCTACAGGGGCTACGAGCAGTACTTC.

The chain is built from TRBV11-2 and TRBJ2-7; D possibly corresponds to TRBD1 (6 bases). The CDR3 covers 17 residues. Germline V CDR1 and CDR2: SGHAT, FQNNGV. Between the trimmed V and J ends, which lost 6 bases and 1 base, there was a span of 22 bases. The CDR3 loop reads CASRRHIIKDRSYEQYF. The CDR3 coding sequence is TGTGCCAGCAGACGACACATTATCAAAGACAGGTCCTACGAGCAGTACTTC.

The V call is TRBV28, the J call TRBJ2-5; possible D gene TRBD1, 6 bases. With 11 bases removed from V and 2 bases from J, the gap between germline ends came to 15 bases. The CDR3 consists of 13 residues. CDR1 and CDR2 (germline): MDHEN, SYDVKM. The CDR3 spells CAAVGGVQETQYF. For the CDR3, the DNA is TGTGCCGCTGTAGGGGGAGTACAAGAGACCCAGTACTTC. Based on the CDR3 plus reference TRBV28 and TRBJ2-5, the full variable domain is DVKVTQSSRYLVKRTGEKVFLECVQDMDHENMFWYRQDPGLGLRLIYFSYDVKMKEKGDIPEGYSVSREKKERFSLILESASTNQTSMYLCAAVGGVQETQYFGPGTRLLVL.

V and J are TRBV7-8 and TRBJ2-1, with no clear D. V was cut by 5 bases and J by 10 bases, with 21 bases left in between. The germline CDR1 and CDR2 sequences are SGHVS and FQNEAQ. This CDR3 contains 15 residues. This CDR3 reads CASSLQRFGLGEQFF. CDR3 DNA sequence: TGTGCCAGCAGCCTCCAGAGGTTCGGCCTTGGGGAGCAGTTCTTC. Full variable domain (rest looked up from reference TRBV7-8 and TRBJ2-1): GAGVSQSPRYKVAKRGQDVALRCDPISGHVSLFWYQQALGQGPEFLTYFQNEAQLDKSGLPSDRFFAERPEGSVSTLKIQRTQQEDSAVYLCASSLQRFGLGEQFFGPGTRLTVL.

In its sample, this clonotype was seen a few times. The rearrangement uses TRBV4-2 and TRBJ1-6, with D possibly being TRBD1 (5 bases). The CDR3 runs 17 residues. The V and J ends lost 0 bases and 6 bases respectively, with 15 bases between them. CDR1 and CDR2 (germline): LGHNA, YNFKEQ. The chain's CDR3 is CASSQEDRGSFNSPLHF. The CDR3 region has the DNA TGTGCCAGCAGCCAAGAGGATAGGGGTAGTTTTAATTCACCCCTCCACTTT.

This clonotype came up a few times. CDR3 DNA sequence: TGCGCCAGCAGCCCAGAGAACAATTCACCCCTCCACTTT. Translating it yields CASSPENNSPLHF. The rearrangement uses TRBV5-1 and TRBJ1-6; D is uncertain. The germline gives CDR1 SGHRS, CDR2 YFSETQ. The CDR3 runs to 13 residues. Deletions cut 4 bases from V and 7 bases from J, with 9 bases between.

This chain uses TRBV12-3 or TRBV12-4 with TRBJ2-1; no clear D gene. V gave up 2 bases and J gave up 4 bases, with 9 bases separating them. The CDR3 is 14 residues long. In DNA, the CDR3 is TGTGCCAGCAGTTTAAAGAGTTTGTACAATGAGCAGTTCTTC. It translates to CASSLKSLYNEQFF.

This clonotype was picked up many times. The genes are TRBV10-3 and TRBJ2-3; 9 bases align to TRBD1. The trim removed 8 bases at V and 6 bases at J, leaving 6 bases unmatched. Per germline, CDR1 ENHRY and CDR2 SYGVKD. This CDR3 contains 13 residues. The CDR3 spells CAIGTGTMDTQYF. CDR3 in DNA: TGTGCCATCGGGACAGGGACTATGGATACGCAGTATTTT.

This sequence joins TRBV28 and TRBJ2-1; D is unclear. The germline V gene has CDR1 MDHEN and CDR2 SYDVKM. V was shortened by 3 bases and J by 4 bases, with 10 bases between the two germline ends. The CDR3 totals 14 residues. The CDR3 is CASSFQGFYNEQFF. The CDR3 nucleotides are TGTGCCAGCAGTTTCCAAGGCTTTTACAATGAGCAGTTCTTC.

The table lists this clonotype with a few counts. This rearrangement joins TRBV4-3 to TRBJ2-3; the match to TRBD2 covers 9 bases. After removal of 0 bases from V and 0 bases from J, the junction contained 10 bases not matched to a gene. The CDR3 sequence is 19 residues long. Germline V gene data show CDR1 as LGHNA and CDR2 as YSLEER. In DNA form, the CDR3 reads TGCGCCAGCAGCCAAGATCGGTCCGGGACTAGCAGGAGCACAGATACGCAGTATTTT. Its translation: CASSQDRSGTSRSTDTQYF.

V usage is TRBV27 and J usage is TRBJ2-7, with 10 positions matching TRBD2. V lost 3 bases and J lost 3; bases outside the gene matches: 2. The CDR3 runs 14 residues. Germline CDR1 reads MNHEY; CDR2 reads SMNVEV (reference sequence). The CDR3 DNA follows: TGTGCCAGCAGTTTTAGCGGGAGGCACTACGAGCAGTACTTC. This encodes CASSFSGRHYEQYF.

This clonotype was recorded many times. The CDR3 DNA is TGTGCCAGCAGCCAGACCGGGACTACCCTTAAGTATGAGCAGTTCTTC. Amino acid sequence: CASSQTGTTLKYEQFF. The V call is TRBV7-3, the J call TRBJ2-1; 7 nucleotides align to TRBD2. The CDR3 sequence is 16 residues long. The J segment lost 8 bases and the V segment lost 5 bases, leaving 15 bases of the junction unmatched. Germline V CDR1 and CDR2: SGHTA, FQGTGA.

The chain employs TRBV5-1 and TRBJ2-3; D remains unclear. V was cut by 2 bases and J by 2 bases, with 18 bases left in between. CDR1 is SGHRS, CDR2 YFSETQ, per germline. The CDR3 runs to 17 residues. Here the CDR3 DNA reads TGCGCCAGCAGCTTTGAGAGAAACCGACTTGTCACAGATACGCAGTATTTT. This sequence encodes CASSFERNRLVTDTQYF.

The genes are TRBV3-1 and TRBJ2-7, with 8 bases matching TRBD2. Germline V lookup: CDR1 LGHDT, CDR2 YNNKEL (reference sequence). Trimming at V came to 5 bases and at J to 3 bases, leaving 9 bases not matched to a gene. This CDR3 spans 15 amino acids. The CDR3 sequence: CASSKRTSYSYEQYF. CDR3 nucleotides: TGTGCCAGCAGCAAGAGGACTAGCTATAGCTACGAGCAGTACTTC.

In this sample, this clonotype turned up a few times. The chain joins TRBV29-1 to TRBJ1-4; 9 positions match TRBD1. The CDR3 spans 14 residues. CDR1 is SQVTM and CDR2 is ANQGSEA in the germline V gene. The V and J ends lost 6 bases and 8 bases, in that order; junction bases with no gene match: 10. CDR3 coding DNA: TGCAGCGTGGTTCCAGGGACAGGGCAAGAAAAACTGTTTTTT. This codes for CSVVPGTGQEKLFF.

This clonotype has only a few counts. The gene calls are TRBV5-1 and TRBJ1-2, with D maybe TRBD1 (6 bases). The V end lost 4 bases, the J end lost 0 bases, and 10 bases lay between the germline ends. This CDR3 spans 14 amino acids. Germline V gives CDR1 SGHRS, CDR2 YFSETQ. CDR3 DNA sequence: TGCGCCAGCAGCGCTACAGGGTCTAACTATGGCTACACCTTC. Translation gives CASSATGSNYGYTF.

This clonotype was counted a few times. The CDR3 DNA sequence: TGCGCCAGCAGCCGGACTAGCGGGACCGCGGAGACCCAGTACTTC. It is translated as CASSRTSGTAETQYF. J is TRBJ2-5 and V is TRBV5-1; 12 positions match TRBD2. The germline V gene has CDR1 SGHRS and CDR2 YFSETQ. This CDR3 spans 15 amino acids. V trimming: 4 bases; J trimming: 5 bases; junction bases outside the gene matches: 6.